The entry that follows covers one TCR beta chain sequence. Generated by immunoSEQ multiplex PCR, the TCRdb table keeps only in-frame clones and is missing some. This table has about 2.4 million clones, just over 90% appearing once. This record belongs to a study of shared clonotypes between healthy human individuals. Sample: naive CD4+ T cells sorted from blood. Subset reported: CD45RA+ positively selected. The clonotype was recovered from a man in his late teens or twenties in good health.

For the CDR3, the DNA is TGTGCCAGCAGTTTGGTTCTGACAGGGATGTCCTACGAGCAGTACTTC. The encoded protein is CASSLVLTGMSYEQYF. V is TRBV28 and J is TRBJ2-7; the match to TRBD1 covers 7 bases. After removal of 3 bases from V and 1 base from J, the junction contained 9 bases not matched to a gene. Germline CDR1 reads MDHEN; CDR2 reads SYDVKM. This CDR3 is built from 16 residues.